The 25 T cell receptor beta chains listed next were all sequenced from one sample in a study of T cell responses to AZD1222 COVID-19 vaccine. Sequencing was performed with immunoSEQ multiplex PCR; in TCRdb, only in-frame clones are kept and a portion is missing. The repertoire includes around 150,000 clones, roughly 90% of them detected once, and around 4.5% sits in the top ten. This specimen consisted of peripheral blood, obtained 28 days after the second AZD1222 dose. Source of these receptors: an adult who received the AZD1222 COVID-19 vaccine.

The CDR3 sequence: CASGKSGGAGTREAFF. CDR3 DNA sequence: TGTGCTAGTGGGAAATCAGGGGGCGCGGGAACCCGAGAAGCTTTCTTT. The J gene is TRBJ1-1, the V gene TRBV12-5; 8 positions match TRBD1. CDR3 length: 16 residues. V lost 6 bases, J lost 8 bases, and 17 bases stayed unmatched. The germline V gene has CDR1 LGHNT and CDR2 FRNRAP.

This clone was detected only once. The V gene is TRBV2, the J gene TRBJ2-5; perhaps TRBD1 as D (5 bases). The germline V gene has CDR1 SNHLY and CDR2 FYNNEI. The CDR3 is 15 residues long. Trimming shortened V by 3 bases and J by 0 bases, and 11 bases separated the two germline ends. CDR3 sequence reads: CASSEQGWYQETQYF. CDR3 coding DNA: TGTGCCAGCAGTGAGCAGGGATGGTACCAAGAGACCCAGTACTTC. The whole variable domain, filled in from reference TRBV2 and TRBJ2-5, reads EPEVTQTPSHQVTQMGQEVILRCVPISNHLYFYWYRQILGQKVEFLVSFYNNEISEKSEIFDDQFSVERPDGSNFTLKIRSTKLEDSAMYFCASSEQGWYQETQYFGPGTRLLVL.

In nucleotides, the CDR3 is TGTGCCAGCAGTTACTCGCGATTTGGGGGGAACACTGAAGCTTTCTTT. This sequence encodes CASSYSRFGGNTEAFF. This sequence joins TRBV6-5 and TRBJ1-1; a possible D gene is TRBD1 (5 bases). V was clipped by 0 bases and J by 1 base, with 12 bases between them. The CDR3 is 16 amino acids. CDR1 and CDR2 from the germline V gene are MNHEY and SVGAGI.

This clone was seen once. The chain combines TRBV5-1 with TRBJ2-7, with 8 nucleotides matching TRBD1. V was clipped by 3 bases and J by 5 bases; unmatched bases: 13. The CDR3 sequence is 16 residues long. The germline CDR1 and CDR2 sequences are SGHRS and YFSETQ. The CDR3 region has the DNA TGCGCCAGCAGCTCGACTTCAGGGGGCGCGTCTCACGAGCAGTACTTC. It is translated as CASSSTSGGASHEQYF.

The CDR3 region is CSAPGGGDTEAFF. The CDR3 nucleotides are TGCAGCGCTCCAGGGGGAGGAGACACTGAAGCTTTCTTT. The chain employs TRBV29-1 and TRBJ1-1; the match to TRBD1 covers 7 bases. The ends lost 7 bases at V and 3 bases at J; junction bases unmatched: 8. The CDR3 contains 13 residues. Germline-derived CDR1 and CDR2 are SQVTM and ANQGSEA.

The chain carries TRBV7-3 and TRBJ2-2; 7 nucleotides match TRBD2. V was clipped by 1 base and J by 1 base; unmatched bases: 3. This CDR3 region has 16 residues. Germline-derived CDR1 and CDR2 are SGHTA and FQGTGA. The CDR3 loop reads CASSLMSGVNTGELFF. CDR3 nucleotides: TGTGCCAGCAGCTTAATGAGCGGGGTGAACACCGGGGAGCTGTTTTTT.

This chain links TRBV29-1 with TRBJ1-4, with D possibly TRBD1 on 6 matching bases. Germline values: CDR1 SQVTM, CDR2 ANQGSEA. CDR3 length equals 13 residues. V was trimmed by 1 base and J by 3 bases, leaving 6 bases between them. The CDR3 sequence: CSVEGTANEKLFF. The CDR3 DNA is TGCAGCGTTGAAGGGACAGCTAATGAAAAACTGTTTTTT.

This rearrangement joins TRBV5-1 to TRBJ1-1, with TRBD1 as a possible D gene (5 bases). With 7 bases removed from V and 2 bases from J, the gap between germline ends came to 15 bases. Germline CDR1 reads SGHRS; CDR2 reads YFSETQ. The CDR3 sequence is 14 residues long. CDR3 sequence: CASYPGGPNTEAFF. The CDR3 region has the DNA TGCGCCAGCTACCCTGGGGGACCCAACACTGAAGCTTTCTTT.

This chain joins TRBV20-1 and TRBJ2-5, with a weak D call TRBD1 (6 bases). This CDR3 region has 15 residues. Per the germline V gene, CDR1 is DFQATT and CDR2 is SNEGSKA (reference sequence). Trimming cost V 3 bases and J 0 bases, with 14 bases left between them. In nucleotides, the CDR3 is TGCAGTGCTAGTTCCCTACAGGGAAACCAAGAGACCCAGTACTTC. It encodes CSASSLQGNQETQYF.

V gene TRBV19 combines with J gene TRBJ1-5; maybe TRBD1 (6 bases). Trimming pared 1 base from V and 7 bases from J, leaving 11 bases between. The CDR3 contains 14 residues. Germline V gives CDR1 LNHDA, CDR2 SQIVND (reference sequence). The CDR3: CASSIVQQGQPQHF. The CDR3 region has the DNA TGTGCCAGTAGTATAGTACAACAGGGACAGCCCCAGCATTTT.

This chain uses TRBV4-2 with TRBJ1-4, with TRBD1 identical over 7 bases. This CDR3 has 15 residues. CDR1 LGHNA and CDR2 YNFKEQ come from the germline V gene. V lost 1 base, J lost 4 bases, and 3 bases stayed unmatched. CDR3 sequence (DNA): TGTGCCAGCAGCCAAGCCAGGGGGGTTAATGAAAAACTGTTTTTT. Amino acid sequence: CASSQARGVNEKLFF.

The V gene is TRBV6-5, the J gene TRBJ2-5, with D maybe TRBD2 (6 bases). This CDR3 spans 14 amino acids. The V end was cut by 6 bases, the J end by 5 bases, with 16 bases between. The germline V gene has CDR1 MNHEY and CDR2 SVGAGI. The CDR3 spells CASSPGPRGETQYF. CDR3 DNA sequence: TGTGCCAGCAGCCCGGGACCCCGGGGGGAGACCCAGTACTTC.

This clone was observed a single time. The V call is TRBV20-1, the J call TRBJ2-7, with 7 bases fitting TRBD1. The V and J ends lost 3 bases and 5 bases, in that order; junction bases with no gene match: 16. The CDR3 length is 16 residues. Germline CDR1 DFQATT, CDR2 SNEGSKA (reference sequence). The CDR3 here is CSASTAKTGERDEQYF. The DNA of the CDR3 is TGCAGTGCTAGTACGGCAAAAACAGGGGAACGGGACGAGCAGTACTTC.

V is TRBV4-1 and J is TRBJ1-1; D is perhaps TRBD1 (6 bases). CDR1 and CDR2 (germline): MGHRA, YSYEKL. Trimming cost V 3 bases and J 3 bases, with 20 bases left between them. The CDR3 consists of 17 residues. CDR3 residues: CASSQAGAGVTYTEAFF. The CDR3 DNA reads as TGCGCCAGCAGCCAGGCGGGGGCTGGTGTTACGTACACTGAAGCTTTCTTT.

V and J are TRBV27 and TRBJ1-4, with 7 bases that match TRBD1. The CDR3 runs 14 residues. V gave up 4 bases and J gave up 8 bases; unmatched junction bases: 7. CDR1 is MNHEY, CDR2 SMNVEV, per germline (reference sequence). The CDR3 protein is CASSSSRGNEKLFF. CDR3 in DNA: TGTGCCAGCAGTTCGAGCAGGGGGAACGAAAAACTGTTTTTT.

This clone was observed a few times. V usage is TRBV14 and J usage is TRBJ1-2; 9 nucleotides align to TRBD1. Germline lookup yields CDR1 SGHDN and CDR2 FVKESK. This CDR3 contains 15 residues. V was pared by 2 bases and J by 2 bases, with 3 bases of the junction left unmatched. The chain's CDR3 is CASSQRQGVNYGYTF. CDR3 in DNA: TGTGCCAGCAGCCAAAGACAGGGGGTCAACTATGGCTACACCTTC.

This chain uses TRBV12-3 or TRBV12-4 with TRBJ1-5; D remains ambiguous. V shed 3 bases and J shed 5 bases, with 5 bases lying between them. The CDR3 is 12 amino acids. Here the CDR3 DNA reads TGTGCCAGCAGTTTTACCCATCAGCCCCAGCATTTT. It translates to CASSFTHQPQHF.

The chain recombines TRBV5-5 with TRBJ2-7; 11 positions agree with TRBD1. Germline CDR1 and CDR2: SGHKS and YYEKEE (reference sequence). Losses at the gene ends were 4 bases for V and 3 bases for J; bases not matched to a gene: 6. The CDR3 has 15 amino acids. CDR3 amino acids: CASSHGTGGDYEQYF. The DNA for the CDR3 is TGTGCCAGCAGCCACGGGACAGGGGGGGACTACGAGCAGTACTTC.

This sequence joins TRBV7-2 and TRBJ1-1; D is uncertain. CDR1 is SGHTA, CDR2 FQGNSA, per germline. This CDR3 has 16 residues. Between the trimmed V and J ends, which lost 2 bases and 8 bases, there was a span of 21 bases. In DNA form, the CDR3 reads TGTGCCAGCAGCTTATTGGGCCCGGCTTTAGGAGGGGAAGCTTTCTTT. Encoded protein: CASSLLGPALGGEAFF.

This clone turned up a few times. The chain is built from TRBV11-2 and TRBJ1-5, with 7 bases that match TRBD1. This CDR3 has 13 amino acids. CDR1 and CDR2 from the germline V gene are SGHAT and FQNNGV. With V trimmed by 5 bases and J by 4 bases, 2 bases remained unmatched. Here the CDR3 reads CASSIQGNQPQHF. CDR3 nucleotide sequence: TGTGCCAGCAGCATACAGGGGAATCAGCCCCAGCATTTT.

The rearrangement uses TRBV6-4 and TRBJ2-2; 9 bases are shared with TRBD2. CDR1 and CDR2 from the germline V gene are MRHNA and SNTAGT. The CDR3 contains 14 residues. V lost 9 bases to trimming and J lost 7 bases; unmatched junction nucleotides: 9. CDR3 amino acids: CASRPSGDVGELFF. The DNA of the CDR3 is TGTGCCAGTCGACCTAGCGGGGATGTCGGGGAGCTGTTTTTT.

V usage is TRBV6-5 and J usage is TRBJ1-1; D uncertain. Germline CDR1 and CDR2: MNHEY and SVGAGI. Trimming left V 6 bases short and J 3 bases short, with 11 bases between. The CDR3 sequence is 13 residues long. CDR3 amino acids: CASSRLWDTEAFF. The CDR3 DNA follows: TGTGCCAGCAGCCGGCTTTGGGACACTGAAGCTTTCTTT.

The V call is TRBV5-5, the J call TRBJ1-6; D is possibly TRBD1 (6 bases). Germline V gene data show CDR1 as SGHKS and CDR2 as YYEKEE (reference sequence). The CDR3 is 15 residues long. Trimming took off 1 base at V and 8 bases at J, with 13 bases between the two ends. The CDR3 sequence: CASSLQEGGYSPLHF. CDR3 bases: TGTGCCAGCAGCTTGCAGGAGGGGGGTTATTCACCCCTCCACTTT.

The chain is built from TRBV6-5 and TRBJ1-4, with D unresolved. Looked up from germline, CDR1 is MNHEY and CDR2 is SVGAGI. V dropped 4 bases and J dropped 7 bases, with 16 bases sitting between them. The CDR3 runs to 15 residues. CDR3 DNA sequence: TGTGCCAGCAGTTCTTTGGCAGTTGTGGGTGAAAAACTGTTTTTT. This gives the protein CASSSLAVVGEKLFF.

This rearrangement joins TRBV6-5 to TRBJ2-1, with TRBD2 matching over 7 bases. CDR3 length equals 16 residues. The J segment lost 4 bases and the V segment lost 3 bases, leaving 9 bases of the junction unmatched. Per the germline V gene, CDR1 is MNHEY and CDR2 is SVGAGI. The CDR3 sequence: CASSYFRSSGYNEQFF. The CDR3 nucleotides are TGTGCCAGCAGTTATTTTCGGTCTAGCGGATACAATGAGCAGTTCTTC.